This T cell receptor beta chain originates from a study of CD8 T cells in ankylosing spondylitis. Preparation of TCR beta libraries was done by quantitative 5'-RACE with molecular barcodes. TCRdb ran MiXCR on the 5' RACE reads and lists one entry per CDR3 protein. The top ten hold more than 9.5% of the sample, which has 200,000 or so distinct CDR3 sequences, 10% to 15% seen once. CDR1 is SGHRS, CDR2 YFSETQ, per germline. V gave up 5 bases and J gave up 1 base, with 18 bases separating them. CDR3 length: 17 amino acids. The J gene is TRBJ2-2, the V gene TRBV5-1, with D unclear. Sequenced sample: blood, either unsorted or a sorted T cell fraction (not recorded which). This TCR derives from a female donor with ankylosing spondylitis or in good health (not recorded which). CDR3 sequence (DNA): TGCGCCAGCAGTTTCGGACCTAACCCCTTGAACACCGGGGAGCTGTTTTTT. Protein product: CASSFGPNPLNTGELFF. Full variable domain (rest looked up from reference TRBV5-1 and TRBJ2-2): KAGVTQTPRYLIKTRGQQVTLSCSPISGHRSVSWYQQTPGQGLQFLFEYFSETQRNKGNFPGRFSGRQFSNSRSEMNVSTLELGDSALYLCASSFGPNPLNTGELFFGEGSRLTVL.